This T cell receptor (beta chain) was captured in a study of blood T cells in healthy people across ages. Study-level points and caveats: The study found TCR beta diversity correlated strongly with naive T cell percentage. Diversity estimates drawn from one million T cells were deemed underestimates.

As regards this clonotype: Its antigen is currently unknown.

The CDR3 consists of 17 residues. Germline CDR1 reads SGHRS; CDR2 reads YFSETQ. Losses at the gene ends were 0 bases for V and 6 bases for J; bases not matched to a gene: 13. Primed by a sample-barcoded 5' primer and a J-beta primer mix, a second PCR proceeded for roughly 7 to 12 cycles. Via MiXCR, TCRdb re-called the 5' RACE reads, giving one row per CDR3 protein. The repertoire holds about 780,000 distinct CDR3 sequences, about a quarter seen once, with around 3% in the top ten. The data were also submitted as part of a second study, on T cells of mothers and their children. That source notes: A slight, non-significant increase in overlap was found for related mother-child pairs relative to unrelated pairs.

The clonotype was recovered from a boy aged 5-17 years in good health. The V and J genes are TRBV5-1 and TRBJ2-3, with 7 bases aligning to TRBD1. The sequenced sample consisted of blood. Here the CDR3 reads CASSLGQGDPRRDTQYF. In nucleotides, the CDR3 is TGCGCCAGCAGCTTGGGACAGGGAGACCCGAGGAGGGATACGCAGTATTTT.